The entry below describes one T cell receptor (beta chain). Antigen: not known. In the PCR, 60 Vbeta and 13 Jbeta primers were used. Original processing methods: Later work found tens of millions of unique TCR beta chains, with some 11 million shared. Measured with immunoSEQ multiplex PCR; TCRdb has only the in-frame clones, and not every one. V and J calls plus clone size are reproduced from that table; the DNA served to infer D and trimming. The sample has 150,000 to 200,000 clones; roughly 74% are singletons. The entry originates in a study of cytomegalovirus exposure and HLA in healthy donors. Points from the study as a whole: Exclusion as indistinguishable affected some V segments, including TRBV6-2 and TRBV6-3. Some TCR beta chains (over 150 of them) were listed as cytomegalovirus-associated.

Germline trimming cut 4 bases from V and 6 bases from J; bases unmatched to any gene: 3. The CDR3 spans 15 residues. Germline values: CDR1 MNHEY, CDR2 SVGAGI. The TCR originated in a woman aged 30 to 39 in good health and CMV-seronegative. The sample comprised PBMCs. J is TRBJ1-6 and V is TRBV6-5; 10 bases are a match to TRBD1. The CDR3 coding sequence is TGTGCCAGCAGTTGGGACAGGGGTAGTAATTCACCCCTCCACTTT. Translation gives CASSWDRGSNSPLHF.